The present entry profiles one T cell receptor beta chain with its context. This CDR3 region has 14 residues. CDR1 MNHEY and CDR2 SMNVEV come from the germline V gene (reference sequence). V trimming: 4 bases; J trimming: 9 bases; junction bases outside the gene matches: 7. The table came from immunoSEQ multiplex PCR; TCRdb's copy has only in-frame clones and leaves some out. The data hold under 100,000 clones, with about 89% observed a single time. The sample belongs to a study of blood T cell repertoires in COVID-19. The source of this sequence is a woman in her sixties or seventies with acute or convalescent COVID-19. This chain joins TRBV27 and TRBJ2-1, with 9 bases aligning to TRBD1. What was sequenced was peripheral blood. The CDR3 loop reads CASSSNTGGSEQFF. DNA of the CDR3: TGTGCCAGCAGTTCAAATACAGGGGGCAGTGAGCAGTTCTTC.